This T cell receptor (beta chain) was obtained from a study of response to subunit inactivated influenza vaccine. General observations from the study: The authors suggested that every seasonal influenza vaccination recruits few new T cells.

Ten or more counts support this clonotype. Its matching antigen is unknown. CDR3 length equals 15 residues. Per germline, CDR1 SGHRS and CDR2 YFSETQ. With 4 bases removed from V and 4 bases from J, the gap between germline ends came to 18 bases. TCRdb passed the RT-PCR reads through MiXCR, listing each CDR3 protein once. The table includes 200,000 to 300,000 distinct CDR3 sequences, 12% detected once. The source is a man aged 50 to 60 who received an inactivated influenza vaccine. The sample here was non-naive T cells sorted from PBMCs, taken roughly 2 weeks before vaccination. The chain couples TRBV5-1 to TRBJ2-7; perhaps TRBD2 as D (5 bases). The CDR3 here is CASSQSGLGWYEQYF. Here the CDR3 DNA reads TGCGCCAGCAGCCAATCTGGACTCGGTTGGTACGAGCAGTACTTC.